This T cell receptor beta chain was recorded in a study of T cells after posttransplantation cyclophosphamide. From germline, CDR1 is LNHNV and CDR2 YYDKDF (reference sequence). This CDR3 has 13 residues. This clone appeared a single time. Its target is unknown. Sampled 1 year posttransplant, controls received myeloablative marrow transplants, methotrexate and a calcineurin inhibitor. Repertoires were generated with immunoSEQ multiplex PCR, while TCRdb's copy carries only in-frame clones and drops some. The sample includes some 10,000 clones, roughly 88% of them seen just once. Study conclusions and caveats: TRB overlap between skin or GI tissue T cells and blood was limited.

The chain is built from TRBV15 and TRBJ2-5; D might be TRBD1 (5 bases). The J call is in doubt because the DNA end fits TRBJ2-7 better. The starting material was PBMCs, obtained after an allogeneic stem cell transplant with a calcineurin inhibitor and methotrexate. This sequence was found in a male patient aged 30 to 40 who received an allogeneic stem cell transplant from an unrelated donor, was CMV-positive, and had no GVHD. Some T cells here may be from the graft donor. In DNA form, the CDR3 reads TGTGCCACCAGCAGAGAGCCAGGGTTCGAGCAGTACTTC. It yields the protein CATSREPGFEQYF.